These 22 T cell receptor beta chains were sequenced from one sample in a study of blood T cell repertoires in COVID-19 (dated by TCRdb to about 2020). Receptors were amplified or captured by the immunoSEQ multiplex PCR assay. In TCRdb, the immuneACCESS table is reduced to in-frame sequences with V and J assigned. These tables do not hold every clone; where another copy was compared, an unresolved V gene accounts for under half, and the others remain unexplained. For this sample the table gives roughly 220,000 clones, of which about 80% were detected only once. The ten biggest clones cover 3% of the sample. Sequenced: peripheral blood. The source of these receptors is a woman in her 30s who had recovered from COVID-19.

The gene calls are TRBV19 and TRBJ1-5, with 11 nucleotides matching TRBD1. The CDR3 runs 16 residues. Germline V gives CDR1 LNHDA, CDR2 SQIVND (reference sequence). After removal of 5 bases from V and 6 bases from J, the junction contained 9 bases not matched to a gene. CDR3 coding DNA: TGTGCCAGTAGTCCCGGACAGGGGGCGCAGCTTCAGCCCCAGCATTTT. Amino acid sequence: CASSPGQGAQLQPQHF.

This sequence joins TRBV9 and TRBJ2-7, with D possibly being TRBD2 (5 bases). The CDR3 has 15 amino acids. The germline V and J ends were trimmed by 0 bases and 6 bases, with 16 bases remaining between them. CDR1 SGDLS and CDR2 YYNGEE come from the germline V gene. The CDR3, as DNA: TGTGCCAGCAGCGTAGAAGTTTCAGGACTTTCCGAGCAGTACTTC. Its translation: CASSVEVSGLSEQYF.

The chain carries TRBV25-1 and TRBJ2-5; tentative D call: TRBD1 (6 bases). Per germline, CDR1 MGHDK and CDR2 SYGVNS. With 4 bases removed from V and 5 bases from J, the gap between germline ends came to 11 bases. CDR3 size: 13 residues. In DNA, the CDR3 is TGTGCCAGCAGTGCAGATGGGGGCGAGACCCAGTACTTC. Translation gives CASSADGGETQYF.

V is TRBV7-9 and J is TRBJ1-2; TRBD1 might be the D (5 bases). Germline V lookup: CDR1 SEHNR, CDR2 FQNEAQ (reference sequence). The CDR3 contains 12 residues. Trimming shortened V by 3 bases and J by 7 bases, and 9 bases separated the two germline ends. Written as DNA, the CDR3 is TGTGCCAGCAGCTTGCAAGGGGTTGGCTACACCTTC. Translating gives CASSLQGVGYTF.

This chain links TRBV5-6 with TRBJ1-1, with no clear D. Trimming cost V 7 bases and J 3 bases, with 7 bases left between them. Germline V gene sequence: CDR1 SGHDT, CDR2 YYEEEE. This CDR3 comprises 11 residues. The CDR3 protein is CASGLDTEAFF. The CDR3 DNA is TGTGCCAGCGGCCTCGACACTGAAGCTTTCTTT.

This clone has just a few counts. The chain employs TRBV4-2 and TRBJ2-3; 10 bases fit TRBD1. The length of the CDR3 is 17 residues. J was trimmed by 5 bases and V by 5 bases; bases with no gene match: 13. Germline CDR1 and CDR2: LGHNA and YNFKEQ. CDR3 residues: CASSGAGTGVTLDTQYF. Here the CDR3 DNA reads TGTGCCAGCAGCGGAGCTGGGACAGGGGTTACATTAGATACGCAGTATTTT.

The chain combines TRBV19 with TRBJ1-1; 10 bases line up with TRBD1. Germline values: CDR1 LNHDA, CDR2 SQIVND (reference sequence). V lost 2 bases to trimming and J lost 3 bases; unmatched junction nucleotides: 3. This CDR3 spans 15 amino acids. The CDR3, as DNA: TGTGCCAGTAGTATACCGGGACAGGGGCACACTGAAGCTTTCTTT. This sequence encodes CASSIPGQGHTEAFF.

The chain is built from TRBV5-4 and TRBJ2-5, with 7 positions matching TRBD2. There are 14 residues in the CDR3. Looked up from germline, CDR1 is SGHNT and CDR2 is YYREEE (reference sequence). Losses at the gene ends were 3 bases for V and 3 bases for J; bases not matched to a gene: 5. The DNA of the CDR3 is TGTGCCAGCAGCTATCTTGCGGGGGAAGAGACCCAGTACTTC. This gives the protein CASSYLAGEETQYF. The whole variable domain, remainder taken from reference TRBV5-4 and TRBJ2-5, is ETGVTQSPTHLIKTRGQQVTLRCSSQSGHNTVSWYQQALGQGPQFIFQYYREEENGRGNFPPRFSGLQFPNYSSELNVNALELDDSALYLCASSYLAGEETQYFGPGTRLLVL.

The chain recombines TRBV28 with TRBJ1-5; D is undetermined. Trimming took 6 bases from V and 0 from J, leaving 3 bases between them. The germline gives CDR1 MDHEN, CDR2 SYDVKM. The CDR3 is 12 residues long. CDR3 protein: CASRYSNQPQHF. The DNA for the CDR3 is TGTGCCAGCAGATATAGCAATCAGCCCCAGCATTTT.

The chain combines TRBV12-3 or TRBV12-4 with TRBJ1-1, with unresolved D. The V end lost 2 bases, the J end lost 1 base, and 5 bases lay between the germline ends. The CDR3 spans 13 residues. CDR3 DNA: TGTGCCAGCAGTTTATGGCCGAACACTGAAGCTTTCTTT. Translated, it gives CASSLWPNTEAFF.

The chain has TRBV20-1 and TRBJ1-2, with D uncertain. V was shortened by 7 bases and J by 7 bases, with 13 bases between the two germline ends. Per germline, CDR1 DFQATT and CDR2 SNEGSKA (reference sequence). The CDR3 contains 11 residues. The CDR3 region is CSVSGTAGYTF. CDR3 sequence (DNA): TGCAGTGTCAGTGGCACAGCTGGCTACACCTTC.

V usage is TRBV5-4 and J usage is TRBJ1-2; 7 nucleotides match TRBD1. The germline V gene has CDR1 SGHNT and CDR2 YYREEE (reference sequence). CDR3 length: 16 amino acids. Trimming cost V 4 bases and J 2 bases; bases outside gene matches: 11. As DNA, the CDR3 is TGTGCCAGCAGCCGCGCTAGGGGGCAGGGGAACTATGGCTACACCTTC. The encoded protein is CASSRARGQGNYGYTF.

The CDR3 here is CASSPPARGRAGGGELFF. The CDR3 nucleotides are TGTGCCAGCAGCCCCCCCGCTCGCGGGAGGGCCGGGGGCGGGGAGCTGTTTTTT. The chain couples TRBV5-6 to TRBJ2-2; TRBD2 aligns across 9 bases. Trimming took 4 bases from V and 7 from J; bases not matched to a gene: 17. Germline CDR1 SGHDT, CDR2 YYEEEE. The CDR3 contains 18 residues.

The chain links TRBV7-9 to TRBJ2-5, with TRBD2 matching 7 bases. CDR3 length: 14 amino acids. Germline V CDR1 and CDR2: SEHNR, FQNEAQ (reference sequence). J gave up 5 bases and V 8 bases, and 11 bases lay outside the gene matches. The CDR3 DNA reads TGTGCCAGCGTCACGGCGGGAGTACTGGAGACCCAGTACTTC. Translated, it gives CASVTAGVLETQYF.

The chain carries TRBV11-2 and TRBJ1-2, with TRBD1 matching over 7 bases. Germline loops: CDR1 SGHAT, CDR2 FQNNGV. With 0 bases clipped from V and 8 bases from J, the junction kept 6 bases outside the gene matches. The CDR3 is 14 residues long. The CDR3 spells CASSLEEGAFGYTF. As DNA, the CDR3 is TGTGCCAGCAGCTTAGAGGAGGGGGCGTTCGGCTACACCTTC. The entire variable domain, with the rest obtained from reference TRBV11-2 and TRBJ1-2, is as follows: EAGVAQSPRYKIIEKRQSVAFWCNPISGHATLYWYQQILGQGPKLLIQFQNNGVVDDSQLPKDRFSAERLKGVDSTLKIQPAKLEDSAVYLCASSLEEGAFGYTFGSGTRLTVV.

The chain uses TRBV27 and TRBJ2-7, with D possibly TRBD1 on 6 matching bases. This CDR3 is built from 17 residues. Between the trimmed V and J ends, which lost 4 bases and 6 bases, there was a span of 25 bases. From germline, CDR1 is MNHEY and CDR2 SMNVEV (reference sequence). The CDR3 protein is CASSSIRHRVLPPEQYF. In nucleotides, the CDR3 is TGTGCCAGCAGTTCAATTCGACACAGGGTCTTGCCTCCCGAGCAGTACTTC.

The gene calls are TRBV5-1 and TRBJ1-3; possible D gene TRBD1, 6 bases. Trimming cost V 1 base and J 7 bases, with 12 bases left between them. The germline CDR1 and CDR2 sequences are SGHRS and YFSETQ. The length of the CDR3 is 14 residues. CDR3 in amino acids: CASSLQGLGNTIYF. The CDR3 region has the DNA TGCGCCAGCAGCTTGCAGGGGTTGGGGAACACCATATATTTT. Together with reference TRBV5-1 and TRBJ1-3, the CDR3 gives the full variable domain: KAGVTQTPRYLIKTRGQQVTLSCSPISGHRSVSWYQQTPGQGLQFLFEYFSETQRNKGNFPGRFSGRQFSNSRSEMNVSTLELGDSALYLCASSLQGLGNTIYFGEGSWLTVV.

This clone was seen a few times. The CDR3 nucleotides are TGCGCCAGCAGCTTGACGACTGGTGGACAGGGCCGAGAGACCCAGTACTTC. Translated, it gives CASSLTTGGQGRETQYF. This rearrangement joins TRBV5-1 to TRBJ2-5, with 8 nucleotides matching TRBD1. The CDR3 consists of 17 residues. CDR1 is SGHRS and CDR2 is YFSETQ in the germline V gene. Losses at the gene ends were 1 base for V and 4 bases for J; bases not matched to a gene: 12.

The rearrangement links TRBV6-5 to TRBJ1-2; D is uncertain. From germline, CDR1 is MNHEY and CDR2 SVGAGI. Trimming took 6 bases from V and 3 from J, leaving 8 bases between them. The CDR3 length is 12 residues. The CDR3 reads CASSPSHYGYTF. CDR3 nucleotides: TGTGCCAGCAGCCCCTCCCACTATGGCTACACCTTC.

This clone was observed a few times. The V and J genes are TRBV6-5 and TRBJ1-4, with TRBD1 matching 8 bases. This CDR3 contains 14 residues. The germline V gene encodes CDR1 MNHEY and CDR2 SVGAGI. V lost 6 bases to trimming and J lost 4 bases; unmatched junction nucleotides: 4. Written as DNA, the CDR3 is TGTGCCAGCAGCCTGACAGGGGTTAATGAAAAACTGTTTTTT. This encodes CASSLTGVNEKLFF.

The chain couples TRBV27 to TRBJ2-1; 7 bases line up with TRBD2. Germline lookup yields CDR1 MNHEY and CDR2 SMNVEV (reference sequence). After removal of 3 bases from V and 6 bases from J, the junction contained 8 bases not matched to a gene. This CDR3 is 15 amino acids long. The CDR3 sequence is CASSFARETGNEQFF. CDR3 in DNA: TGTGCCAGCAGTTTCGCGCGGGAGACTGGCAATGAGCAGTTCTTC.

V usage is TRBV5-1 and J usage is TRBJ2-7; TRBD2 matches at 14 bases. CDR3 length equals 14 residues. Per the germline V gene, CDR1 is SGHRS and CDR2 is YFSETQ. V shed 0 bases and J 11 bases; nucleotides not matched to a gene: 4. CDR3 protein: CASSLEGLAGGKYF. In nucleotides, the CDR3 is TGCGCCAGCAGCTTGGAAGGACTAGCGGGAGGAAAGTACTTC.